Each of the 4 T cell receptor beta chains below was sequenced from the same sample in a study of cytomegalovirus exposure and HLA in healthy donors. Vbeta (60) and Jbeta (13) primers were used in the PCR. Some clones are missing from TCRdb's copy, which holds only in-frame ones; the method was immunoSEQ multiplex PCR. The repertoire includes 170,000 or so clones, 83% of them detected once, and around 1.6% sits in the top ten. The sequenced sample consisted of PBMCs. Receptor source: a man in his fifties or sixties in good health and CMV-seronegative.

This sequence joins TRBV27 and TRBJ2-2, with 11 bases aligning to TRBD2. V gave up 5 bases and J gave up 7 bases; unmatched junction bases: 9. Germline CDR1 and CDR2: MNHEY and SMNVEV (reference sequence). The CDR3 spans 16 residues. As DNA, the CDR3 is TGTGCCAGCAGTGCTACTAGCGGGAGAGCCGGCGGGGAGCTGTTTTTT. This sequence encodes CASSATSGRAGGELFF.

This rearrangement joins TRBV11-2 to TRBJ1-6; 9 bases match TRBD1. V shed 5 bases and J 8 bases; nucleotides not matched to a gene: 4. Germline-derived CDR1 and CDR2 are SGHAT and FQNNGV. The CDR3 has 14 residues. The CDR3 sequence: CASSRTGDYSPLHF. The CDR3 coding sequence is TGTGCCAGCAGCCGGACAGGGGATTATTCACCCCTCCACTTT.

The rearrangement joins TRBV5-4 to TRBJ1-3; 9 positions match TRBD1. V lost 4 bases, J lost 4 bases, and 6 bases stayed unmatched. Germline V gene data show CDR1 as SGHNT and CDR2 as YYREEE (reference sequence). There are 15 residues in the CDR3. The CDR3 spells CASSDRGSRGNTIYF. The CDR3 coding sequence is TGTGCCAGCAGCGACAGGGGGTCCCGGGGAAACACCATATATTTT.

The chain employs TRBV4-1 and TRBJ2-1; 10 nucleotides line up with TRBD2. V shed 4 bases and J 6 bases; nucleotides not matched to a gene: 9. CDR3 length: 16 amino acids. Per germline, CDR1 MGHRA and CDR2 YSYEKL. CDR3 nucleotide sequence: TGCGCCAGCAGCCCTACTAGCGGGACGCTCTCCAATGAGCAGTTCTTC. Protein: CASSPTSGTLSNEQFF.